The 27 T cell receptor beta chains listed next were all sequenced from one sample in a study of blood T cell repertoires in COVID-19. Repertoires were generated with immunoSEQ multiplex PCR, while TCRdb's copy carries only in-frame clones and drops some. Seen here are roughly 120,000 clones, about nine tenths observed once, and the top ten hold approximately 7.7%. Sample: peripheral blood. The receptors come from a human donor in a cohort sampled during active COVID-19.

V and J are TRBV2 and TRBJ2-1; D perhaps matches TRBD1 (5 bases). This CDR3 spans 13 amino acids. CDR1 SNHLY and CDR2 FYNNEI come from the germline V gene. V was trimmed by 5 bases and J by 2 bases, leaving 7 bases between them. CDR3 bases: TGTGCCAGCAGTAGGACACCCTACAATGAGCAGTTCTTC. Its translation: CASSRTPYNEQFF.

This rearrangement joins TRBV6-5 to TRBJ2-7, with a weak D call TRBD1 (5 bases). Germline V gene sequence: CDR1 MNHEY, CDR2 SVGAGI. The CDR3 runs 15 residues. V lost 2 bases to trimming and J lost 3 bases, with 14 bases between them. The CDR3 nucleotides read TGTGCCAGCAGTTACCTCTCCGTTGACAGCTACGAGCAGTACTTC. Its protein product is CASSYLSVDSYEQYF.

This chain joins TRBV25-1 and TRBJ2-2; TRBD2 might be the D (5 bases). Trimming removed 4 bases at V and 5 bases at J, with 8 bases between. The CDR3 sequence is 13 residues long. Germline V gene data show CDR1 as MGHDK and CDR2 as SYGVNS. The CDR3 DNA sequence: TGTGCCAGCAGTGGCACGGGGACCGGGGAGCTGTTTTTT. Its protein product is CASSGTGTGELFF.

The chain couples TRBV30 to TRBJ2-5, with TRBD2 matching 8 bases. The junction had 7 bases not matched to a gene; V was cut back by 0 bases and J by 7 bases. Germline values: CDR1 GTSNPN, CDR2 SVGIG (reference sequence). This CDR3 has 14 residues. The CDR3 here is CAWSVSGGAGTQYF. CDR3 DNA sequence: TGTGCCTGGAGTGTATCCGGGGGGGCGGGGACCCAGTACTTC.

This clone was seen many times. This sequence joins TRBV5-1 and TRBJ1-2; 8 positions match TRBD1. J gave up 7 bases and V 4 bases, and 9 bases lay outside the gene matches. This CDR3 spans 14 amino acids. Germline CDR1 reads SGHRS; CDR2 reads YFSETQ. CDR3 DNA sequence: TGCGCCAGCAGCCCGGGACAGGCAGGGGGTGGCTACACCTTC. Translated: CASSPGQAGGGYTF.

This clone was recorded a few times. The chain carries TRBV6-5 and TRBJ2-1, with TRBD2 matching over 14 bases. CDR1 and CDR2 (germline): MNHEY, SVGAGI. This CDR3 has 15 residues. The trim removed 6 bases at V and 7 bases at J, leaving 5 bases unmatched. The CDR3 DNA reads TGTGCCAGCAGCCTCGGGACTAGCGGGAGTAATGAGCAGTTCTTC. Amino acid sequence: CASSLGTSGSNEQFF.

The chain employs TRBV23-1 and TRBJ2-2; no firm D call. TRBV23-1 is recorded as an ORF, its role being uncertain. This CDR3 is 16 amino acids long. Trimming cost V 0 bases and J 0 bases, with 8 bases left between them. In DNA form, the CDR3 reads TGCGCCAGCAGTCAATCATGTAGTACGAACACCGGGGAGCTGTTTTTT. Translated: CASSQSCSTNTGELFF.

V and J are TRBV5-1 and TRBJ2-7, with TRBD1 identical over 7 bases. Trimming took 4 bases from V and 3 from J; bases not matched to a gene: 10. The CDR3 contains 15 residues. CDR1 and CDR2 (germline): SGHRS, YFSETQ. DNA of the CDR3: TGCGCCAGCAGCCCCTTCCGGGACAGCATCTACGAGCAGTACTTC. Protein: CASSPFRDSIYEQYF.

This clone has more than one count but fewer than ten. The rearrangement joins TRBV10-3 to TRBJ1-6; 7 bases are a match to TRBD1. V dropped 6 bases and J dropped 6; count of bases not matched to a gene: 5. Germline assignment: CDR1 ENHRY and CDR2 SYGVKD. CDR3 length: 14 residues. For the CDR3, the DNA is TGTGCCATCAGACCGGGACAGAGTAATTCACCCCTCCACTTT. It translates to CAIRPGQSNSPLHF.

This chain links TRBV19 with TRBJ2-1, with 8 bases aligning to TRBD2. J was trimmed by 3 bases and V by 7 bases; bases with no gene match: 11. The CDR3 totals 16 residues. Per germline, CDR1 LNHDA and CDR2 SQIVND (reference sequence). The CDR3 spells CASTPPAGDIYNEQFF. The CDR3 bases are TGTGCCAGTACCCCCCCAGCGGGAGATATCTACAATGAGCAGTTCTTC.

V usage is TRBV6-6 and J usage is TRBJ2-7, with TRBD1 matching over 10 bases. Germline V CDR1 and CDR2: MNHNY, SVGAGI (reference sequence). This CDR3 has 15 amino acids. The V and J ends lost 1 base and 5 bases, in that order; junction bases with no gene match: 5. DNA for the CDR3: TGTGCCAGCAGTTACTTCGCGACAGGGGGCAACGAGCAGTACTTC. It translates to CASSYFATGGNEQYF.

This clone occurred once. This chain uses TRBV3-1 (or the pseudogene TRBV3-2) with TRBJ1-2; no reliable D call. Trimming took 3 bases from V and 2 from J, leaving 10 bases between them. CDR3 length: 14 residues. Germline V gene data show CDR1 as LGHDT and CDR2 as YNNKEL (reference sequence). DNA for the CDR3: TGTGCCAGCAGCCAGGTGACTGGAAACTATGGCTACACCTTC. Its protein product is CASSQVTGNYGYTF.

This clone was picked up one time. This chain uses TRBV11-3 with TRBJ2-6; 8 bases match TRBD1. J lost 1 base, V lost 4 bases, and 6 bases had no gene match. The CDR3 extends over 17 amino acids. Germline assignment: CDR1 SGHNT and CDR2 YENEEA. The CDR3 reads CASSSGQGVSGANVLTF. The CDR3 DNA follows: TGTGCCAGCAGCTCAGGACAGGGAGTATCTGGGGCCAACGTCCTGACTTTC.

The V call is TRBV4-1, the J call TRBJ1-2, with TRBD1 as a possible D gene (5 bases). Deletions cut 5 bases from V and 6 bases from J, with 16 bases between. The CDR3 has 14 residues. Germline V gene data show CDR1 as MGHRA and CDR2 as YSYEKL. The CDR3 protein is CASSKSGGKDGYTF. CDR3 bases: TGCGCCAGCAGCAAGAGTGGGGGGAAAGATGGCTACACCTTC.

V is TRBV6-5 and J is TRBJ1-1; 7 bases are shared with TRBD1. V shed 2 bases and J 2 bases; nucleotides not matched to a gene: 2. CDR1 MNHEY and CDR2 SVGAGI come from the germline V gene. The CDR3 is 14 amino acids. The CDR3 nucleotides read TGTGCCAGCAGTTACGGGACAGAAAACACTGAAGCTTTCTTT. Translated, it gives CASSYGTENTEAFF.

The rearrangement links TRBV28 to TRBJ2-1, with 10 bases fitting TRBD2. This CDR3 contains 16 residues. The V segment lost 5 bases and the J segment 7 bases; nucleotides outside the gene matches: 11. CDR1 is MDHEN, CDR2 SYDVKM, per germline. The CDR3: CASSGIAGGFRNEQFF. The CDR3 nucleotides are TGTGCCAGCAGTGGGATAGCGGGAGGATTTAGGAATGAGCAGTTCTTC.

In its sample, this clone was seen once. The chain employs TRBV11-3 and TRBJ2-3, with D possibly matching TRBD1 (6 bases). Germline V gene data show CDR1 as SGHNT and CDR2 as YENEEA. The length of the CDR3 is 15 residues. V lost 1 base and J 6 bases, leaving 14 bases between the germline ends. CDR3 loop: CASSLVGQGMDTQYF. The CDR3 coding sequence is TGTGCCAGCAGCTTAGTCGGCCAGGGGATGGATACGCAGTATTTT. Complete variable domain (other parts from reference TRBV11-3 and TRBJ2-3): EAGVVQSPRYKIIEKKQPVAFWCNPISGHNTLYWYLQNLGQGPELLIRYENEEAVDDSQLPKDRFSAERLKGVDSTLKIQPAELGDSAVYLCASSLVGQGMDTQYFGPGTRLTVL.

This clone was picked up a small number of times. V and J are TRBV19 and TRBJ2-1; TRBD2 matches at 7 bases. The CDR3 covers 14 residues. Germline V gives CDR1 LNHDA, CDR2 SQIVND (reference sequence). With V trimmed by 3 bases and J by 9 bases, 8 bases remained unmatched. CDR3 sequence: CASSMGGFGREQFF. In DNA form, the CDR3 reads TGTGCCAGTAGTATGGGGGGGTTTGGGCGTGAGCAGTTCTTC.

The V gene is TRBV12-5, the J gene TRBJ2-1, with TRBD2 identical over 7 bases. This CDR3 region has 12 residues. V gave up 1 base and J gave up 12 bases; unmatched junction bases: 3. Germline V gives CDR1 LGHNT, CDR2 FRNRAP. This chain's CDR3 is CASGLAPGGQFF. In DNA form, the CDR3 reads TGTGCTAGTGGTTTGGCCCCGGGAGGGCAGTTCTTC.

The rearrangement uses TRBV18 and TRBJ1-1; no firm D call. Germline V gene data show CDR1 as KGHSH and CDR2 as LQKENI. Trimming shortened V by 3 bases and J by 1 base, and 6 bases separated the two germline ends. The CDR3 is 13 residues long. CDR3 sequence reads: CASSPNTNTEAFF. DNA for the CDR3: TGTGCCAGCTCACCTAACACGAACACTGAAGCTTTCTTT.

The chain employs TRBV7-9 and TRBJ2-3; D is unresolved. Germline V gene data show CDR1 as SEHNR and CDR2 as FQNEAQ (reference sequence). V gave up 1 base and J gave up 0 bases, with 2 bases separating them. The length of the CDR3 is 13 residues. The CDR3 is CASSLVSTDTQYF. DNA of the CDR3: TGTGCCAGCAGCTTAGTAAGCACAGATACGCAGTATTTT.

CDR3 in amino acids: CASSFSGISINTEAFF. The CDR3 DNA sequence: TGTGCCAGCAGCTTCTCCGGGATTTCTATAAACACTGAAGCTTTCTTT. This sequence joins TRBV11-2 and TRBJ1-1, with no clear D. V lost 3 bases, J lost 2 bases, and 16 bases lay in between. The CDR3 spans 16 residues. Germline-derived CDR1 and CDR2 are SGHAT and FQNNGV.

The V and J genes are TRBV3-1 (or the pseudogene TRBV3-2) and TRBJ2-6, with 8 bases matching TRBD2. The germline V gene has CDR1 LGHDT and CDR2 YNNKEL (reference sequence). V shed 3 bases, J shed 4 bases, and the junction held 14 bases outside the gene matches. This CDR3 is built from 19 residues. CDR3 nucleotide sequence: TGTGCCAGCAGCCAGCGGGGGGCAGCCGGCCGCTCAGGGGCCAACGTCCTGACTTTC. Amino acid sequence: CASSQRGAAGRSGANVLTF.

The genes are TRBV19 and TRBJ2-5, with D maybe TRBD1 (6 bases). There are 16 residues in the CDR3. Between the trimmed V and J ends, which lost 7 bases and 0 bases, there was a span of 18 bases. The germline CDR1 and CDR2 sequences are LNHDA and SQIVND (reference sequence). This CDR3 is CASTGPGDTDQETQYF. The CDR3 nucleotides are TGTGCCAGTACCGGACCTGGGGACACCGACCAAGAGACCCAGTACTTC.

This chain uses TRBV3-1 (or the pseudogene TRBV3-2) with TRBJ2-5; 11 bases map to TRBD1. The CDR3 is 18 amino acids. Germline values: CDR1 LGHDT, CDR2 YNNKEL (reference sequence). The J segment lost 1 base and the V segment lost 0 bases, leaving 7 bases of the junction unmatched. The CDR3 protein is CASSQDSGTGGTQETQYF. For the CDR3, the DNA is TGTGCCAGCAGCCAAGATTCGGGGACAGGGGGTACCCAAGAGACCCAGTACTTC.

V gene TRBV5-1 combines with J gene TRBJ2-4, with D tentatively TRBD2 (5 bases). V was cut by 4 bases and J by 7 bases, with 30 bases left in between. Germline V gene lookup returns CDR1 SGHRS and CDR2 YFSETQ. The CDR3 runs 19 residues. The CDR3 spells CASSLRVDKLGSSNNIQYF. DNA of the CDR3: TGCGCCAGCAGCCTGCGGGTAGACAAACTCGGGTCCTCAAATAACATTCAGTACTTC.

The CDR3 protein is CASSVRGAPSKQFF. In nucleotides, the CDR3 is TGTGCCAGTAGTGTCCGGGGGGCCCCAAGTAAGCAGTTCTTC. The chain joins TRBV19 to TRBJ2-1, with D tentatively TRBD2 (7 bases). The CDR3 loop spans 14 amino acids. Germline V gives CDR1 LNHDA, CDR2 SQIVND (reference sequence). Deletions cut 5 bases from V and 11 bases from J, with 19 bases between.